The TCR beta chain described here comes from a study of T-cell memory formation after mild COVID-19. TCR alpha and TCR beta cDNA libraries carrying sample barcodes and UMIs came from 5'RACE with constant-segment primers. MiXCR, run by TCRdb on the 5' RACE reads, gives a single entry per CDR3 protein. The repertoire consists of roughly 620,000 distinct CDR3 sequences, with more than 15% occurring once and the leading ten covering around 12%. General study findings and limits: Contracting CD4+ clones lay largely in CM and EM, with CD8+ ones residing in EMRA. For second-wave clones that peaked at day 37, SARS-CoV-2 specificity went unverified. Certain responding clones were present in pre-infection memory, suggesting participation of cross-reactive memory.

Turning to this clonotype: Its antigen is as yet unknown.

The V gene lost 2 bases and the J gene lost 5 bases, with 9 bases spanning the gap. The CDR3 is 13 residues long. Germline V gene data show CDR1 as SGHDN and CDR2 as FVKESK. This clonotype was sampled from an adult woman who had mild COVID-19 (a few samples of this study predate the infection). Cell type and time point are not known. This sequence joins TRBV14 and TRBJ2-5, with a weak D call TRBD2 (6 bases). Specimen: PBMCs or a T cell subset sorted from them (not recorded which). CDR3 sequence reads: CASSQWRAETQYF. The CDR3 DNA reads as TGTGCCAGCAGCCAATGGAGGGCTGAGACCCAGTACTTC.